Each of the 22 T cell receptor beta chains below was sequenced from the same sample in a study of shared clonotypes between healthy human individuals. Measured with immunoSEQ multiplex PCR; TCRdb has only the in-frame clones, and not every one. The repertoire holds about 2.2 million clones, about 93% seen once, with under 2% in the top ten. Naive-designated CD8 cells lacked CD45RO, were positively enriched for CCR7, and omitted terminally differentiated effector memory CD45RA+ cells. The sample comprised naive CD8+ T cells from PBMCs. Source of these receptors: a man younger than 30 in good health. Some clones in this sample may be carry-over from other donors' samples.

The rearrangement joins TRBV10-3 to TRBJ2-1; possibly TRBD2 for D (6 bases). CDR3 length: 15 residues. V lost 2 bases and J 7 bases, leaving 15 bases between the germline ends. The V gene's germline CDR1 is ENHRY and CDR2 SYGVKD. CDR3 amino acids: CAISERSSERNEQFF. CDR3 nucleotide sequence: TGTGCCATCAGTGAGAGGTCTAGCGAACGGAATGAGCAGTTCTTC.

The rearrangement uses TRBV7-9 and TRBJ2-7; TRBD1 matches at 8 bases. V was pared by 5 bases and J by 2 bases, with 11 bases of the junction left unmatched. Per germline, CDR1 SEHNR and CDR2 FQNEAQ (reference sequence). The CDR3 runs to 16 residues. DNA of the CDR3: TGTGCCAGCAGCCCGTTTTCGGACAGGGCCACCTACGAGCAGTACTTC. It encodes CASSPFSDRATYEQYF. The full variable domain, rest sourced from reference TRBV7-9 and TRBJ2-7, is DTGVSQNPRHKITKRGQNVTFRCDPISEHNRLYWYRQTLGQGPEFLTYFQNEAQLEKSRLLSDRFSAERPKGSFSTLEIQRTEQGDSAMYLCASSPFSDRATYEQYFGPGTRLTVT.

The V call is TRBV7-2, the J call TRBJ2-2; 12 positions agree with TRBD2. Germline assignment: CDR1 SGHTA and CDR2 FQGNSA. J was trimmed by 5 bases and V by 5 bases; bases with no gene match: 12. The CDR3 is 18 amino acids. DNA of the CDR3: TGTGCCAGCAGCCCAGCAAATTGGCTAGCGGGAGGGACCGGGGAGCTGTTTTTT. Translation gives CASSPANWLAGGTGELFF.

The chain uses TRBV19 and TRBJ2-1; 7 positions match TRBD2. The V gene end was trimmed by 3 bases and the J gene end by 9 bases; junction bases not matched to a gene: 11. The CDR3 has 15 amino acids. CDR1 is LNHDA and CDR2 is SQIVND in the germline V gene (reference sequence). This CDR3 reads CASSIWVGGRSEQFF. CDR3 nucleotides: TGTGCCAGTAGTATCTGGGTGGGAGGGAGGAGTGAGCAGTTCTTC.

The chain links TRBV28 to TRBJ2-5; TRBD2 is a possible D gene (6 bases). Looked up from germline, CDR1 is MDHEN and CDR2 is SYDVKM. Trimming stripped 3 bases from V and 2 bases from J, with 13 bases between. The CDR3 has 15 amino acids. CDR3 sequence reads: CASSLGGLRQETQYF. CDR3 DNA sequence: TGTGCCAGCAGTTTGGGGGGTCTCAGACAAGAGACCCAGTACTTC.

This chain links TRBV6-1 with TRBJ1-2; TRBD1 aligns across 11 bases. V trimming: 7 bases; J trimming: 4 bases; junction bases outside the gene matches: 8. The CDR3 consists of 15 residues. Germline CDR1 is MNHNS and CDR2 is SASEGT. The CDR3 spells CASNPGQGVGYGYTF. The CDR3 DNA reads TGTGCCAGCAACCCGGGACAGGGGGTGGGCTATGGCTACACCTTC.

This chain connects TRBV11-2 to TRBJ2-1, with a weak D call TRBD2 (6 bases). Germline loops: CDR1 SGHAT, CDR2 FQNNGV. The CDR3 has 16 residues. V lost 4 bases, J lost 2 bases, and 15 bases lay in between. The CDR3 coding sequence is TGTGCCAGCAGCTCCCAGGGACTTATGCCCTACAATGAGCAGTTCTTC. It codes for CASSSQGLMPYNEQFF. The full variable domain, in which reference TRBV11-2 and TRBJ2-1 provide the parts outside the CDR3, is EAGVAQSPRYKIIEKRQSVAFWCNPISGHATLYWYQQILGQGPKLLIQFQNNGVVDDSQLPKDRFSAERLKGVDSTLKIQPAKLEDSAVYLCASSSQGLMPYNEQFFGPGTRLTVL.

The chain has TRBV27 and TRBJ2-7; D not certain. The germline gives CDR1 MNHEY, CDR2 SMNVEV (reference sequence). The CDR3 spans 10 residues. The V gene lost 6 bases and the J gene lost 5 bases, with 5 bases spanning the gap. The CDR3 protein is CASRGDEQYF. The CDR3 DNA sequence: TGTGCCAGCAGGGGCGACGAGCAGTACTTC.

The V and J genes are TRBV5-1 and TRBJ2-1, with 10 bases that match TRBD2. This CDR3 is 16 amino acids long. Trimming cost V 4 bases and J 6 bases; bases outside gene matches: 10. Per germline, CDR1 SGHRS and CDR2 YFSETQ. CDR3 sequence (DNA): TGCGCCAGCAGCCCGTACACCGGGACTAGCGTCAATGAGCAGTTCTTC. It specifies CASSPYTGTSVNEQFF.

This clone has just one count. The chain has TRBV11-2 and TRBJ2-3; TRBD2 aligns across 8 bases. The CDR3 extends over 15 amino acids. Germline V CDR1 and CDR2: SGHAT, FQNNGV. V gave up 1 base and J gave up 4 bases; unmatched junction bases: 4. DNA for the CDR3: TGTGCCAGCAGCTTAGGAGCGGGAGTTTCAGATACGCAGTATTTT. Translating it yields CASSLGAGVSDTQYF.

V and J are TRBV7-5 and TRBJ2-7; TRBD1 is the table's D call and was not checked against the DNA. TRBV7-5 constitutes a pseudogene. This CDR3 region has 18 residues. The CDR3 region is CATKSFITGDRSSYEQYF. CDR3 nucleotide sequence: TGTGCCACAAAAAGCTTTATTACCGGGGACAGAAGCTCCTACGAGCAGTACTTC.

As to this clone: The sample holds other DNA sequences that translate to the same CDR3. This chain links TRBV27 with TRBJ2-7, with D possibly being TRBD1 (6 bases). CDR3 size: 16 residues. V gave up 0 bases and J gave up 0 bases, with 12 bases separating them. CDR1 is MNHEY, CDR2 SMNVEV, per germline (reference sequence). The CDR3 protein is CASSLSRGSSSYEQYF. The CDR3 region has the DNA TGTGCCAGCAGTTTATCTAGGGGGTCGAGCTCCTACGAGCAGTACTTC.

This chain uses TRBV6-1 with TRBJ1-4, with a weak D call TRBD1 (6 bases). Germline CDR1 and CDR2: MNHNS and SASEGT. CDR3 length: 16 residues. Trimming stripped 3 bases from V and 0 bases from J, with 11 bases between. The CDR3 region is CASSDRQGSTNEKLFF. CDR3 DNA sequence: TGTGCCAGCAGTGATCGGCAGGGGTCAACTAATGAAAAACTGTTTTTT.

The gene calls are TRBV18 and TRBJ2-1; 8 nucleotides agree with TRBD2. V was clipped by 3 bases and J by 8 bases; unmatched bases: 9. Germline CDR1 is KGHSH and CDR2 is LQKENI. The CDR3 is 15 amino acids. CDR3 sequence: CASSPRLATRDEQFF. In DNA form, the CDR3 reads TGTGCCAGCTCACCCCGACTAGCGACTAGGGATGAGCAGTTCTTC. The variable domain in full, with the rest retrieved from reference TRBV18 and TRBJ2-1, is NAGVMQNPRHLVRRRGQEARLRCSPMKGHSHVYWYRQLPEEGLKFMVYLQKENIIDESGMPKERFSAEFPKEGPSILRIQQVVRGDSAAYFCASSPRLATRDEQFFGPGTRLTVL.

This clone was seen only a few times. Other DNA sequences from this sample encode an identical CDR3 as well. This chain connects TRBV30 to TRBJ1-1; D is undetermined. This CDR3 has 13 residues. The ends were cut back, 0 bases at V and 0 bases at J, with 5 bases in the middle. Germline-derived CDR1 and CDR2 are GTSNPN and SVGIG (reference sequence). The CDR3 DNA follows: TGTGCCTGGAGTGTCACTGTGAACACTGAAGCTTTCTTT. Translated, it gives CAWSVTVNTEAFF.

The chain has TRBV4-1 and TRBJ2-1, with D tentatively TRBD1 or TRBD2 (5 bases each). The V end was cut by 5 bases, the J end by 7 bases, with 15 bases between. The germline V gene encodes CDR1 MGHRA and CDR2 YSYEKL. The CDR3 is 14 residues long. Written as DNA, the CDR3 is TGCGCCAGCAGCTCCTCGGGACCGACTAATGAGCAGTTCTTC. It codes for CASSSSGPTNEQFF.

This clone was seen once. The chain carries TRBV5-6 and TRBJ1-6; a weak D match, TRBD1 (6 bases). This CDR3 comprises 15 residues. Germline loops: CDR1 SGHDT, CDR2 YYEEEE. The V end was cut by 4 bases, the J end by 8 bases, with 16 bases between. CDR3 in DNA: TGTGCCAGCAGCATACCGGGACCAGGGGATTCACCCCTCCACTTT. Its protein product is CASSIPGPGDSPLHF.

In its sample, this clone was seen once. The V call is TRBV27, the J call TRBJ2-1, with 11 bases that match TRBD2. Germline V gene lookup returns CDR1 MNHEY and CDR2 SMNVEV (reference sequence). The CDR3 has 16 residues. V lost 5 bases to trimming and J lost 6 bases; unmatched junction nucleotides: 9. Written as DNA, the CDR3 is TGTGCCAGCAGTCCCTGGACTAGCGGGCAGACCAATGAGCAGTTCTTC. Encoded protein: CASSPWTSGQTNEQFF.

This sequence joins TRBV7-6 and TRBJ2-7, with 7 bases identical to TRBD1. Trimming removed 6 bases from V and 2 bases from J; junction bases left unmatched: 19. Germline loops: CDR1 SGHVS, CDR2 FNYEAQ. This CDR3 has 18 amino acids. The CDR3 loop is CASSFRGPGQRTTYEQYF. The CDR3 DNA reads as TGTGCCAGCAGTTTTAGGGGGCCGGGACAGAGGACCACCTACGAGCAGTACTTC.

The rearrangement joins TRBV21-1 to TRBJ2-1; the table's D call of TRBD2 was not tested on the DNA. TRBV21-1 corresponds to a pseudogene. This CDR3 is 16 amino acids long. CDR3 bases: TGTGCCAGCAGGCCCCTAGCGGGGGGGACGGGCAATGAGCAGTTCTTC. This translates into CASRPLAGGTGNEQFF.

Concerning this clone itself: One end of the junction does not line up with germline, which may come from a read error. This rearrangement joins TRBV4-2 to TRBJ1-1, with D possibly being TRBD1 (5 bases). The CDR3 totals 14 residues. Germline V gene data show CDR1 as LGHNA and CDR2 as YNFKEQ. CDR3 protein: CASSPGTLNTEALF. The CDR3 DNA reads as TGTGCCAGCAGCCCAGGGACCCTTAACACTGAAGCTCTCTTT.

This clone appeared once. The same CDR3 is also encoded by other DNA sequences in this sample. This chain links TRBV19 with TRBJ2-7, with 10 bases aligning to TRBD1. Germline V CDR1 and CDR2: LNHDA, SQIVND (reference sequence). The CDR3 runs 15 residues. The V segment lost 3 bases and the J segment 0 bases; nucleotides outside the gene matches: 2. This CDR3 is CASSIGQGVSYEQYF. The CDR3 DNA reads TGTGCCAGTAGTATCGGACAGGGGGTCTCCTACGAGCAGTACTTC. The whole variable domain, remainder taken from reference TRBV19 and TRBJ2-7, is DGGITQSPKYLFRKEGQNVTLSCEQNLNHDAMYWYRQDPGQGLRLIYYSQIVNDFQKGDIAEGYSVSREKKESFPLTVTSAQKNPTAFYLCASSIGQGVSYEQYFGPGTRLTVT.